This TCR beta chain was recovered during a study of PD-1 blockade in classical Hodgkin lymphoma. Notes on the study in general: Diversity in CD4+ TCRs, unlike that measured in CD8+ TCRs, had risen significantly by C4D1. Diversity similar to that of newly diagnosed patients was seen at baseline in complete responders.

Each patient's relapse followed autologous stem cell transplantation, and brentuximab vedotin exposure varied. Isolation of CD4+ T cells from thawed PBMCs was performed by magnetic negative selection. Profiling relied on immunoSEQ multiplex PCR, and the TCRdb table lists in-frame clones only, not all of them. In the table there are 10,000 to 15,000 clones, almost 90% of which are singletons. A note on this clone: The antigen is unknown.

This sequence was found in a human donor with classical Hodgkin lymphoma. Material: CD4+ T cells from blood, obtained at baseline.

CDR3 protein: CASSPPSGNEQFF. CDR3 nucleotide sequence: TGTGCCAGCAGCCCCCCATCAGGCAATGAGCAGTTCTTC. This chain joins TRBV7-9 and TRBJ2-1; D call uncertain. CDR3 size: 13 residues. The V gene lost 5 bases and the J gene lost 6 bases, with 11 bases spanning the gap. Germline CDR1 reads SEHNR; CDR2 reads FQNEAQ (reference sequence).